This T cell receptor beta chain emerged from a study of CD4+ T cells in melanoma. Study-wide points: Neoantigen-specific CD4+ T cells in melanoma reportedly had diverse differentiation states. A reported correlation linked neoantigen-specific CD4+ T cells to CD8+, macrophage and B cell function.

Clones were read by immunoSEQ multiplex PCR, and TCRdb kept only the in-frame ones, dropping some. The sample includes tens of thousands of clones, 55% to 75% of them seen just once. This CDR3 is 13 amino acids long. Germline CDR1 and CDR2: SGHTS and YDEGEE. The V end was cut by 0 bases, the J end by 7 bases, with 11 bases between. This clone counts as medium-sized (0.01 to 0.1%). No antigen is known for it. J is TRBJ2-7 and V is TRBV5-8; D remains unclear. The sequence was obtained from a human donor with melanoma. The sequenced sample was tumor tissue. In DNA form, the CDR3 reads TGTGCCAGCAGCTTGGGGCCAGCCAGTGAGCAGTACTTC. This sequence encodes CASSLGPASEQYF.